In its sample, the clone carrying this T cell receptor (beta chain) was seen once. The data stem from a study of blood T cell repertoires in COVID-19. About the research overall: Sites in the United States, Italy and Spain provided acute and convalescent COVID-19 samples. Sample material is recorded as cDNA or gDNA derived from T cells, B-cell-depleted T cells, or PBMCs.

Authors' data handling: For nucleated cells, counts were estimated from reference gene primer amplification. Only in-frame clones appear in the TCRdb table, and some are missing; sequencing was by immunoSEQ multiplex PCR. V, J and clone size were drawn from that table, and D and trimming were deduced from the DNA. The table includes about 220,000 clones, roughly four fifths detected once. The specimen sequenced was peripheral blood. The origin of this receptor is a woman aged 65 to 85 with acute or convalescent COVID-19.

CDR3 sequence: CASALLPQGLANYGYTF. In nucleotides, the CDR3 is TGTGCCAGCGCCCTGCTTCCACAGGGACTAGCTAACTATGGCTACACCTTC. The chain recombines TRBV7-2 with TRBJ1-2; D possibly corresponds to TRBD1 (6 bases). Trimming pared 8 bases from V and 0 bases from J, leaving 22 bases between. The CDR3 sequence is 17 residues long. From germline, CDR1 is SGHTA and CDR2 FQGNSA.